Listed here is a single TCR beta chain. Its antigen remains undetermined. No much larger clone exists at a distance of one base, and base qualities are not known. This sample stems from a study of CD4 T cells in relation to SARS-CoV-2 and coronaviruses (dated by TCRdb to the early 2020s). About the investigation overall: In the ViraFEST assay, PBMCs were cultured with antigen for 9 to 11 days, after which TCR beta CDR3s were sequenced to identify antigen-specific clonal expansions. Using patient-derived lymphoblastoid cell lines, the shared crossreactive spike epitopes were mapped to their HLA restriction. The study assessed, at the TCR clonotype level, memory CD4+ T cell crossreactivity between SARS-CoV-2 and common cold coronavirus spike proteins. The approximately twelve convalescent patients included 8 males and 4 females; two subjects were Hispanic. The Adaptive Biotechnologies TCR-sequencing kit was used for samples from a few pre-COVID donors and for the naive versus memory experiments, whereas the other data were Illumina-based. A median age of around 38 years, with a range of about 21 to 72 years, was recorded for the full convalescent cohort of about a dozen patients. A different, Illumina-based TCR-beta assay was used to sequence expansion assays from other donors in the study.

DNA from CEF-cultured naive and memory CD4+ T cells underwent immunoSEQ TCR-beta sequencing at survey level. Regarding the original processing steps: During preprocessing, nonproductive sequences were removed, as were CDR3s that did not start with C, did not end with F or W, or were shorter than 7 amino acids. Antigen-specific clonotypes were called with the MANAFEST web app on the basis of expansion relative to the reference and to other culture wells. To be counted as positive, a clone had to show significant expansion compared with the reference culture, at an FDR below 0.05, in 2 of 3 replicate wells. A further requirement for positive clones was significant expansion compared with all other tandem wells, along with an odds ratio above 5. Cultured and uncultured naive and memory CD4+ repertoires were searched for previously identified spike- and CEF-reactive CDR3s. CDR3 homology was quantified as pairwise Levenshtein distance, calculated with the stringdist R package after three terminal residues were trimmed from each end. TCRdb limited this immuneACCESS table to in-frame rearrangements with V and J called. A share of clones is missing; checked studies link under half to unresolved V genes, and the rest is unexplained. D and trimming were read from the DNA, whereas the V and J calls and clone size are those reported in that table. The sample includes around 41,000 clones, with about 80% observed a single time. Roughly 1.2% of the sample is taken by the ten largest.

The junction carries 10 bases between V and J, which are trimmed by 3 bases and 0 bases respectively. The CDR3 goes from the cysteine to the phenylalanine over 15 residues. Just CDR3 DNA is preserved here, 45 bases in frame from base 1. The germline V gene specifies KGHSH as CDR1 and LQKENI as CDR2. To separate naive from memory CD4+ T cells, cryopreserved PBMCs first underwent CD4 enrichment and then EasySep naive CD4+ T cell enrichment. For over nine days, some 95,000 sorted naive or memory CD4+ T cells were cultured together with CEF peptides and T cell-depleted PBMCs at a 1:1 ratio. In general, every peptide culture condition was set up in three replicate wells. Ficoll-Paque PLUS gradient centrifugation was used to isolate PBMCs from either whole blood or leukapheresis product. PBMCs were either cryopreserved at -140°C or used fresh in the expansion assay. The QIAamp Micro DNA Kit was used to extract genomic DNA from the CD4+ T cells.

Summary of the overall study and its limitations: Sequencing of naive versus memory cells indicated that the assay detects memory recall responses, not primary responses primed during culture. Crossreactivity analysis was centred on spike protein, so crossreactivity against other viral proteins was not assessed. Small numbers of patients and of tested TCRs were a limitation of the study. About 65% of donors had memory CD4+ clonotypes that crossrecognized SARS-CoV-2 and at least one common cold coronavirus spike. No donor contributed both pre-pandemic and post-infection samples, which limited tracing the source of pre-existing responses. Crossreactive clones showed significantly weaker SARS-CoV-2-driven expansion than monoreactive clones, consistent with antigenic imprinting.

The V and J segments used are TRBV18 and TRBJ2-3, with the D gene too uncertain to name. The sequencing input was naive CD4+ T cells from PBMCs, cultured in vitro. Interpreted using the paper, the cell subset or site label stands for: naive CD4+ T cells isolated by negative enrichment. The sequence came from an adult with COVID-19. The CDR3 corresponds to CASSPAPKSTDTQYF. The DNA sequence is given as TGTGCCAGCTCACCGGCGCCCAAGAGCACAGATACGCAGTATTTT. Beyond the CDR3, the reference TRBV18 and TRBJ2-3 genes provide the residues; the full variable domain reads: NAGVMQNPRHLVRRRGQEARLRCSPMKGHSHVYWYRQLPEEGLKFMVYLQKENIIDESGMPKERFSAEFPKEGPSILRIQQVVRGDSAAYFCASSPAPKSTDTQYFGPGTRLTVL.